The 5 T cell receptor beta chains given below trace back to one sample, sequenced in a study of shared clonotypes between healthy human individuals. Some clones are missing from TCRdb's copy, which holds only in-frame ones; the method was immunoSEQ multiplex PCR. The sample has fewer than 850,000 clones, roughly 96% seen once; the top ten hold about 0.22%. Positively selected for CCR7, the CD45RO-negative cells used as naive CD8 cells excluded terminally differentiated effector memory CD45RA+ cells. The sequenced sample was naive CD8+ T cells sorted from blood. These receptors all stem from a man under 40 in good health.

This rearrangement joins TRBV30 to TRBJ1-1, with D possibly matching TRBD1 (6 bases). V was trimmed by 2 bases and J by 2 bases, leaving 15 bases between them. The CDR3 spans 15 residues. The germline V gene has CDR1 GTSNPN and CDR2 SVGIG (reference sequence). The CDR3 DNA reads TGTGCCTGGAGTTACGGTAAGGGGGTAAACACTGAAGCTTTCTTT. It translates to CAWSYGKGVNTEAFF.

CDR3 nucleotides: TGCGCCAGCAGCCAAGTCGGGACGAGCAATGAGCAGTTCTTC. Protein sequence: CASSQVGTSNEQFF. The J gene is TRBJ2-1, the V gene TRBV4-1; either TRBD1 or TRBD2 may supply D (5 bases each). There are 14 residues in the CDR3. Germline V lookup: CDR1 MGHRA, CDR2 YSYEKL. Trimming left V 1 base short and J 6 bases short, with 10 bases between.

V usage is TRBV7-3 and J usage is TRBJ2-3, with TRBD1 matching over 9 bases. The CDR3 consists of 15 residues. V lost 5 bases to trimming and J lost 5 bases; unmatched junction nucleotides: 8. The germline CDR1 and CDR2 sequences are SGHTA and FQGTGA. This CDR3 reads CASSTGQGWEDTQYF. CDR3 nucleotides: TGTGCCAGCAGCACGGGACAGGGTTGGGAAGATACGCAGTATTTT.

J is TRBJ1-3 and V is TRBV30; D unresolved. CDR1 is GTSNPN, CDR2 SVGIG, per germline (reference sequence). Deletions cut 6 bases from V and 4 bases from J, with 13 bases between. The CDR3 runs 13 residues. CDR3 residues: CACGPFEGNTIYF. The CDR3 bases are TGTGCCTGCGGGCCTTTCGAAGGAAACACCATATATTTT. The full variable domain, its missing parts supplied by reference TRBV30 and TRBJ1-3, is SQTIHQWPATLVQPVGSPLSLECTVEGTSNPNLYWYRQAAGRGLQLLFYSVGIGQISSEVPQNLSASRPQDRQFILSSKKLLLSDSGFYLCACGPFEGNTIYFGEGSWLTVV.

In DNA form, the CDR3 reads TGTGCCAGCAGCTTCGGGGACAGGGGTAACACCGGGGAGCTGTTTTTT. Its protein is CASSFGDRGNTGELFF. The chain carries TRBV7-9 and TRBJ2-2; 10 positions agree with TRBD1. V was clipped by 3 bases and J by 2 bases; unmatched bases: 3. The CDR3 runs 16 residues. Germline CDR1 and CDR2: SEHNR and FQNEAQ (reference sequence).